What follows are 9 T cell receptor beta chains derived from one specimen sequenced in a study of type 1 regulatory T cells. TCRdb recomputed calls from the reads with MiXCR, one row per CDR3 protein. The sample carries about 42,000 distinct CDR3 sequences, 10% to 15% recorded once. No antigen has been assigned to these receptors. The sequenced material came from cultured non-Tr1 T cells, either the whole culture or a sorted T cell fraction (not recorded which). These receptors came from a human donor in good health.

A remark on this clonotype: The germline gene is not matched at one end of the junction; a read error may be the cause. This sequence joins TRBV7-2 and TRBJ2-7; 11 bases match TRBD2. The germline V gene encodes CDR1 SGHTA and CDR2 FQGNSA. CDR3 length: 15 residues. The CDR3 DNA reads TGTGCCAACAGCGCCTATATAGCGGGAGGGGGGGAGCAGTACTTC. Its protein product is CANSAYIAGGGEQYF.

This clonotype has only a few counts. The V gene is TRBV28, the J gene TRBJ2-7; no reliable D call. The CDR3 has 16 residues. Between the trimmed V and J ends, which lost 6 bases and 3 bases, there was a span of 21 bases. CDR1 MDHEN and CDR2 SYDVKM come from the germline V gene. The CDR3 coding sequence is TGTGCCAGCAGCCCCCACGTTGTAGGGATTAACTACGAGCAGTACTTC. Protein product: CASSPHVVGINYEQYF.

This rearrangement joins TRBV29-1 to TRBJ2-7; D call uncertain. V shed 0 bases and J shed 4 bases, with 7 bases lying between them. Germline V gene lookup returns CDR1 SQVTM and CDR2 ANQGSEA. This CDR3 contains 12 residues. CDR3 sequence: CSVEDPSYEQYF. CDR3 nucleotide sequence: TGCAGCGTTGAAGATCCTAGTTACGAGCAGTACTTC.

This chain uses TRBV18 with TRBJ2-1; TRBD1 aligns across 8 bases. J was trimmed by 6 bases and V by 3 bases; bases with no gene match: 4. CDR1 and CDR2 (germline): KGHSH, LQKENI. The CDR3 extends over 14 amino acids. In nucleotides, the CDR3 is TGTGCCAGCTCACCGACAGGGGTTGTCAATGAGCAGTTCTTC. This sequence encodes CASSPTGVVNEQFF.

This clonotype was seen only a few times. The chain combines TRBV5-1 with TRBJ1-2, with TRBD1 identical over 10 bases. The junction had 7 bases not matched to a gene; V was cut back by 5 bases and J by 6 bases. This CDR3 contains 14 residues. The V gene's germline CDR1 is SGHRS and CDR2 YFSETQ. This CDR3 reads CASSVDRGLDGYTF. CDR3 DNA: TGCGCCAGCAGTGTTGACAGGGGGCTCGATGGCTACACCTTC.

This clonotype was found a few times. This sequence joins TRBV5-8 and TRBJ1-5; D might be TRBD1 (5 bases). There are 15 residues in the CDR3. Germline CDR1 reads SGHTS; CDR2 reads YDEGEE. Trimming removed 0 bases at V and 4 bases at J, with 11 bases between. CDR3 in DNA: TGTGCCAGCAGCTTGGCAGGGAACAGAAATCAGCCCCAGCATTTT. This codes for CASSLAGNRNQPQHF.

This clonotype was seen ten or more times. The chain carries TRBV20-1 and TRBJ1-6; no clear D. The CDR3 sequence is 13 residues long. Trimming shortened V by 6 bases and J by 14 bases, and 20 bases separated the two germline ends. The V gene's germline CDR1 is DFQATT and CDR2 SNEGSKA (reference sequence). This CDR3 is CSANRASMGTLHF. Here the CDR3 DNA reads TGCAGTGCCAACCGGGCTTCGATGGGCACCCTCCACTTT.

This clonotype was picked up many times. CDR3 sequence: CASSLTGEQFF. The DNA of the CDR3 is TGTGCCAGCTCGCTCACAGGAGAGCAGTTCTTC. V gene TRBV18 combines with J gene TRBJ2-1; tentative D call: TRBD1 (5 bases). CDR3 size: 11 residues. Germline CDR1 KGHSH, CDR2 LQKENI. V lost 6 bases, J lost 10 bases, and 10 bases lay in between.

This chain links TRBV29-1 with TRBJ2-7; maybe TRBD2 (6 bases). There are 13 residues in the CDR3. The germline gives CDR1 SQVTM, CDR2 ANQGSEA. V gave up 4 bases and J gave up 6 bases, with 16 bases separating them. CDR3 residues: CSVGSGVMTEQYF. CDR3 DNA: TGCAGCGTTGGGTCGGGGGTAATGACCGAGCAGTACTTC.